This T cell receptor (beta chain) was obtained from a study of shared clonotypes between healthy human individuals. Germline CDR1 and CDR2: SGHAT and FQNNGV. The V gene lost 6 bases and the J gene lost 4 bases, with 3 bases spanning the gap. The CDR3 sequence is 11 residues long. As to this clone: Possible read error: a much larger clone is one base away.

Free of recent acute infections or vaccinations, the donors were healthy HIV-negative adults. The authors ran the assay at deep level. Over several immunoSEQ plates, each subset's genomic DNA was distributed in even portions. Assay used: immunoSEQ multiplex PCR; TCRdb lists only in-frame clones, some missing. The top ten hold 12% of the sample, which has around 510,000 clones, roughly four fifths seen once. The receptor's source is a woman aged 40 to 50 in good health. Some clones in this sample may be carry-over from other donors' samples. V is TRBV11-2 and J is TRBJ1-4, with D unresolved. The material sequenced was PBMCs. CDR3 in amino acids: CASRFNEKLFF. CDR3 DNA sequence: TGTGCCAGCAGATTTAATGAAAAACTGTTTTTT.